This entry lists 2 T cell receptor beta chains sequenced from one sample in a study of identical twins. TCRdb re-called the 5' RACE reads through MiXCR, storing one row per CDR3 protein. This table holds hundreds of thousands of distinct CDR3 sequences, 7.5% found once. These data were also reused for a study on yellow fever vaccine responses in identical twins.

Sequenced material: memory (CD45RO+) T cells sorted from blood. These receptors all stem from a young woman in good health.

This clonotype was detected only once. The germline gene is not matched at one end of the junction; a read error may be the cause. The chain is built from TRBV7-7 and TRBJ2-3; D is uncertain. Germline CDR1 reads SSHAT; CDR2 reads FNYEAQ (reference sequence). This CDR3 has 14 residues. Here the CDR3 reads CASSPTQAADTQYF. The CDR3 DNA is TGTGCTAGCAGCCCTACCCAGGCGGCAGATACGCAGTATTTT.

This clonotype has more than one count but fewer than ten. The V and J genes are TRBV7-2 and TRBJ2-7; no clear D gene. The CDR3 is made up of 14 amino acids. Germline CDR1 reads SGHTA; CDR2 reads FQGNSA. V lost 1 base and J lost 3, with 10 bases in between. The CDR3, as DNA: TGTGCCAGCAGCTTAGAACTGAGTATCTACGAGCAGTACTTC. Translation: CASSLELSIYEQYF.